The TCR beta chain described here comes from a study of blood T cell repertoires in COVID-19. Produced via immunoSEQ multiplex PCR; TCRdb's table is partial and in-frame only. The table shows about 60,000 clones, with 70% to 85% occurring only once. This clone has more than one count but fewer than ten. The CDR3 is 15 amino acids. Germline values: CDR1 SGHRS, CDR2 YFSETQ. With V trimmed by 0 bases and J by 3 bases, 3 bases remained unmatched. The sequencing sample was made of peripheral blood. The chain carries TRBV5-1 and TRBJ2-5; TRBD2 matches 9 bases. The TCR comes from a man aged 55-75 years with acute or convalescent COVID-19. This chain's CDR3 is CASSLVSSGEETQYF. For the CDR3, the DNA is TGCGCCAGCAGCTTGGTGTCTAGCGGGGAAGAGACCCAGTACTTC.